This T cell receptor beta chain was retrieved from a study of tumor-infiltrating lymphocytes in primary liver carcinoma (dated by TCRdb to the late 2010s). Looking at the study overall: Surgical resection was performed in China between November 2015 and 2016 on four to six patients with histopathologically diagnosed primary liver carcinoma. Of the five patients, three men and two women aged 30 to 69 years, four had hepatocellular carcinoma and one had combined HCC and intrahepatic cholangiocarcinoma. The five patients had tumors staged T1-T3 N0M0, with maximum diameters ranging from roughly 4.2 to 10 cm. Each sample produced roughly 3.65 to 8 million productive TCRbeta reads, and read depth showed no significant difference between tissue types. Across five regions of each liver tumor, along with adjacent normal tissue and blood, the study brought together TCRbeta repertoire sequencing, expression microarrays and whole-exome sequencing. A total of some 35 specimens from 5 patients underwent TCRbeta repertoire sequencing, comprising some 25 tumor regions, 5 adjacent noncancerous liver tissues and 5 peripheral blood samples. Technical replicate repertoires showed high reproducibility, with mean shared-clone rates roughly 0.87 and correlation coefficients above 0.95.

Broader findings and caveats from the paper: Because the samples were bulk and unsorted, CD4+ and CD8+ T cell repertoires could not be compared. Only five patients were included in the study, and the authors note that the findings should be validated in a larger study. The top 250 clones accounted for a significantly greater share of the repertoire in tumors than in blood (p = 0.039). Repertoire overlap was found to be higher between tumor regions (mean about 35%) than between tumor-adjacent (17%) or tumor-blood (around 14%) pairs, consistent with antigen-driven expansion. Because sequencing covered only the TCR beta chain and unpaired alpha chains were not captured, true repertoire diversity is likely underestimated.

TCRbeta-specific cDNA was reverse-transcribed from 500 ng total RNA using a constant-region primer and ProtoScript II reverse transcriptase. Three nested multiplex PCR rounds, following a slightly modified ARM-PCR procedure, were used to build the TCRbeta libraries. Each of the first two PCR rounds ran for about 10 cycles and used multiplex TRBV1-TRBV30 forward primers together with a Cbeta reverse primer. Sample barcodes and Illumina adapters were added in a final 25-cycle PCR with Deep VentR polymerase. Before sequencing, amplicons between 200 and 500 bp were purified from gel using a QIAquick gel extraction kit. The TCRbeta amplicons were sequenced with 250-bp paired-end reads on an Illumina HiSeq 2500. As for the authors' bioinformatics: Reads were quality-trimmed with Trimmomatic v0.33, and paired reads were merged with FLASH v1.2.11 to recover full CDR3 sequences. V, D and J germline segments were assigned to the rearranged TCRbeta sequences by MiGEC v1.2.1b. Clonotype statistics and Shannon-Wiener diversity indices were computed with VDJtools v1.0.0. To cut down on sampling bias, every analysis after diversity analysis relied on just the 250 most abundant clonotypes from each sample. Starting from the raw public reads, TCRdb applied fastp trimming at Q25, assembled clones with MiXCR and retained in-frame beta chains. A single entry per CDR3 protein holds the most common genes and DNA from its merged rows. The V and J calls here are based on TCRdb, not the publication. For this sample the table gives 310,000 or so distinct CDR3 sequences, of which roughly two thirds were detected only once. The leading ten clones occupy approximately 5.9% of the sample.

This clonotype was seen only once. The antigen it binds to is not known. Relative to the germline gene, one junction end is altered; a read error may explain this. Blood RNA was extracted from unsorted whole blood with TRIzol reagent; germline DNA came from the DNeasy Blood & Tissue kit. At the time of sampling, the patients had chronic HBV infection and had not received any treatment. Before surgery, 3.5 to 4 milliliters of peripheral blood were drawn into K2EDTA tubes. Its CDR3 holds 12 amino acids, cysteine through phenylalanine. CDR3 DNA is the only sequence kept; it has 36 bases, read in frame from the first base. CDR1 SGHAT and CDR2 FQNNGV were looked up in the germline V gene.

The source material was peripheral blood. The source is a man aged 35-49 years with primary liver carcinoma and hepatitis B virus infection. The rearranged segments are TRBV11-2 and TRBJ1-6, with no D gene named confidently. The nucleotide sequence is TGTGCCAGCAACTCGCGCTTTTCACCCCTCCGCTTT. It specifies CASNSRFSPLRF.